This T cell receptor beta chain is drawn from a study of blood T cell repertoires in COVID-19. Study in general: COVID-19 samples from acute and convalescent phases originated in the United States, Italy and Spain. Nucleic acid was either cDNA or gDNA, and it came from T cells, B-cell-depleted T cells, or PBMCs.

CDR3 length equals 16 residues. CDR1 SGHNT and CDR2 YYREEE come from the germline V gene (reference sequence). V trimming: 0 bases; J trimming: 5 bases; junction bases outside the gene matches: 6. How the authors handled the data: Quantification of nucleated cells was approximated via reference gene primer amplification. Assay: immunoSEQ multiplex PCR; the TCRdb copy retains only in-frame clones and omits some. That table is the source of V, J and clone size, and D and trimming were worked out from the DNA. The sample lists some 100,000 clones; just over 85% were seen once. What was sequenced was peripheral blood. This sequence originates from an older woman with acute or convalescent COVID-19. The chain combines TRBV5-4 with TRBJ1-5; 9 bases match TRBD1. The CDR3 protein is CASSLASGQGDQPQHF. DNA of the CDR3: TGTGCCAGCAGCTTGGCATCGGGACAGGGAGATCAGCCCCAGCATTTT.